These T cell receptor beta chains were read from a single sample in a study of control samples from healthy donors and cancer patients. Assay used: immunoSEQ multiplex PCR; TCRdb lists only in-frame clones, some missing. This table has tens of thousands of clones, around 90% appearing once. The sequenced sample was PBMCs. These receptors all come from a man aged 35-49 years with colorectal cancer. Each CDR3 is given with its conserved first and last residue. A D gene is named only where the DNA matches it firmly. The size of a clone is reported for some rows only, either as once, few or many, or as a class for expanded clones.

d_gene	v_gene	j_gene	abundance	CDR3nt	CDR3aa
TRBD1	TRBV6-5	TRBJ1-1	once	TGTGCCAGCAGTTCCACAGGGGCGAACACTGAAGCTTTCTTT	CASSSTGANTEAFF
TRBD1	TRBV28	TRBJ1-5	-	TGTGCCAGCAGCCCACGGGGACAGACTAAACCCCAGCATTTT	CASSPRGQTKPQHF
-	TRBV5-4	TRBJ2-1	-	TGTGCCAGCAGCACCATTGATACGGAAGAGCAGTTCTTC	CASSTIDTEEQFF
-	TRBV2	TRBJ2-7	once	TGTGCCAGCAGTGAGGCGAGCTCCTACGAGCAGTACTTC	CASSEASSYEQYF
TRBD1	TRBV7-2	TRBJ1-2	-	TGTGCCAGCAGCAAGACAGGGGGCGCGGCTAACTATGGCTACACCTTC	CASSKTGGAANYGYTF
-	TRBV6-5	TRBJ2-7	-	TGTGCCAGCAAGCAAGACAGGAGCTCCTACGAGCAGTACTTC	CASKQDRSSYEQYF
-	TRBV2	TRBJ2-2	-	TGTGCCAGCAGAGACAGGACCGCGGGGACCGGGGAGCTGTTTTTT	CASRDRTAGTGELFF
-	TRBV5-1	TRBJ1-1	-	TGCGCCAGCAGCTTTCCAGGGAGTCCTGAAGCTTTCTTT	CASSFPGSPEAFF
-	TRBV20-1	TRBJ2-1	-	TGCAGTGCTGGCCGGGGAAATGAGCAGTTCTTC	CSAGRGNEQFF
TRBD2	TRBV5-1	TRBJ2-3	-	TGCGCCAGCAGCTTGGAAGGGACTAACACAGATACGCAGTATTTT	CASSLEGTNTDTQYF
-	TRBV28	TRBJ2-1	-	TGTGCCAGCAGTCTTCTGGTGCCGTACAATGAGCAGTTCTTC	CASSLLVPYNEQFF
TRBD1	TRBV6-5	TRBJ1-2	-	TGTGCCAGCAGGGCCGGACAGGTTAACTATGGCTACACCTTC	CASRAGQVNYGYTF
TRBD2	TRBV7-7	TRBJ2-3	-	TGTGCTAGCAGCCGACTAGCGGGAGAACACGATACGCAGTATTTT	CASSRLAGEHDTQYF
TRBD1	TRBV11-2	TRBJ1-2	-	TGTGCCAGCAGCTCTTCAGGGGGACGTGGCTACACCTTC	CASSSSGGRGYTF
TRBD1	TRBV7-9	TRBJ2-1	-	TGTGCCAGCAGCTCTCGCAGGGGGAATGAGCAGTTCTTC	CASSSRRGNEQFF
-	TRBV28	TRBJ1-3	few	TGTGCCAGCAGTTTATACTCCCAGCGTCTGGGAAACACCATATATTTT	CASSLYSQRLGNTIYF
-	TRBV7-9	TRBJ1-4	-	TGTGCCAGCAGCCGCAGGGTCGCAACTAATGAAAAACTGTTTTTT	CASSRRVATNEKLFF
-	TRBV14	TRBJ2-3	once	TGTGCCAGCAGCCCGACGACAGTATCCTTTGGTGATACGCAGTATTTT	CASSPTTVSFGDTQYF
-	TRBV9	TRBJ1-1	-	TGTGCCAGCAGCGTAGCAGTGAACACTGAAGCTTTCTTT	CASSVAVNTEAFF
TRBD2	TRBV9	TRBJ2-1	-	TGTGCCAGCAGCGTAGCTAGACTAGCGGGATGGAATGAGCAGTTCTTC	CASSVARLAGWNEQFF
-	TRBV28	TRBJ2-5	-	TGTGCCAGCAGTCCCCCCCTTAGCTCCCAGTACTTC	CASSPPLSSQYF
-	TRBV15	TRBJ1-5	-	TGTGCCACCAGCAGAGATGGGGGATTGTATCAGCCCCAGCATTTT	CATSRDGGLYQPQHF
TRBD1	TRBV11-2	TRBJ2-7	-	TGTGCCAGCAGCTTAGATCCCGACAGGGTCGAGCAGTACTTC	CASSLDPDRVEQYF
TRBD1	TRBV27	TRBJ2-3	-	TGTGCCAGCAGTTTATTCCAGGGGGTCGAGTATTTT	CASSLFQGVEYF
-	TRBV30	TRBJ1-1	-	TGTGCCTTGGAAGAAGGACACCGGGTAGTGAACACTGAAGCTTTCTTT	CALEEGHRVVNTEAFF
TRBD1	TRBV28	TRBJ1-1	-	TGTGCCAGCAGCCACGGACAGGGTGTCACTGAAGCTTTCTTT	CASSHGQGVTEAFF
-	TRBV12-2	TRBJ2-7	-	TGTGCAAGTCGCTTAAGCAACCGGGCCGGGTACGAGCAGTACTTC	CASRLSNRAGYEQYF
TRBD2	TRBV12-5	TRBJ2-1	-	TGTGCTAGTGGTCCGACTAGCGGGAATTCCTACAATGAGCAGTTCTTC	CASGPTSGNSYNEQFF